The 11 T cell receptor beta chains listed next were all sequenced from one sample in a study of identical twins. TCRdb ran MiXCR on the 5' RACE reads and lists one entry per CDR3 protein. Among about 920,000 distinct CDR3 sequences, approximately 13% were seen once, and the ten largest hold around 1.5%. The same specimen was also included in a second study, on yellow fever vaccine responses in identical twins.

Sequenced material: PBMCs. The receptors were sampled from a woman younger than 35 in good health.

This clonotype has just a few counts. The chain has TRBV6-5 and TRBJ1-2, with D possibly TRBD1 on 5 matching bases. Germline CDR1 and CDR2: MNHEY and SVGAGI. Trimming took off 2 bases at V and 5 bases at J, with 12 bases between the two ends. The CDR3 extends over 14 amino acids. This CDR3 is CASSYRGTEYGYTF. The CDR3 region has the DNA TGTGCCAGCAGTTACCGAGGGACGGAATATGGCTACACCTTC.

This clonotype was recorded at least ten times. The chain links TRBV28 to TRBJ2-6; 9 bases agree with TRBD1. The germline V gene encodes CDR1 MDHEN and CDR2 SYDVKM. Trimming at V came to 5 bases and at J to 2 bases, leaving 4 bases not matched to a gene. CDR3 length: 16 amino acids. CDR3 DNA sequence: TGTGCCAGCAGTAGGGACAGGGAAGCTGGGGCCAACGTCCTGACTTTC. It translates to CASSRDREAGANVLTF.

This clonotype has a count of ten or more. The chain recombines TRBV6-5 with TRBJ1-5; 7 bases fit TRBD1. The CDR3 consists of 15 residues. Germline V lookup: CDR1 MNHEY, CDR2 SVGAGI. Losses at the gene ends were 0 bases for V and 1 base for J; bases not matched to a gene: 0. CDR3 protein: CASSYSTGSNQPQHF. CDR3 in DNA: TGTGCCAGCAGTTACTCGACAGGGAGCAATCAGCCCCAGCATTTT.

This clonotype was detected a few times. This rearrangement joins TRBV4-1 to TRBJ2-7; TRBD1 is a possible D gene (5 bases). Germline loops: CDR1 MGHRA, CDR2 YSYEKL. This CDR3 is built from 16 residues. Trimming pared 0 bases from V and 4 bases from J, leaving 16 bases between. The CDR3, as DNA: TGCGCCAGCAGCCAAGATTGGCCAGGGCCTACTTACGAGCAGTACTTC. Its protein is CASSQDWPGPTYEQYF.

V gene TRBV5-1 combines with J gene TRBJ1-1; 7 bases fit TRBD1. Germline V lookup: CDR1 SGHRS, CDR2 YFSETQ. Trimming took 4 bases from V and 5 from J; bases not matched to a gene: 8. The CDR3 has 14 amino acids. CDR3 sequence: CASSPGQTETEAFF. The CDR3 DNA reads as TGCGCCAGCAGCCCGGGACAGACGGAGACTGAAGCTTTCTTT.

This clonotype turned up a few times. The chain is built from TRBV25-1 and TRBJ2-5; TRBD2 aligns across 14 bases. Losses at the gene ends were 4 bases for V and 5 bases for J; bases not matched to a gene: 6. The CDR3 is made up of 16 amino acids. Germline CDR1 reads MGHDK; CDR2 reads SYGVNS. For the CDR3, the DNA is TGTGCCAGCAGTGGAGGGACTAGCGGGAGAATGGAGACCCAGTACTTC. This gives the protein CASSGGTSGRMETQYF.

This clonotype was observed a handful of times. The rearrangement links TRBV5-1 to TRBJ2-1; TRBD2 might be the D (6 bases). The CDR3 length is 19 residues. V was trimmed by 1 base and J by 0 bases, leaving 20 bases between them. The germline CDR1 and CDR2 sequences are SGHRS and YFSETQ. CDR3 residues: CASSLRQWGSGPSYNEQFF. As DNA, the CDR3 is TGCGCCAGCAGCTTGCGCCAATGGGGAAGCGGGCCCTCCTACAATGAGCAGTTCTTC.

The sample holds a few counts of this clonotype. The CDR3 here is CASSPPAWERGTGELFF. The DNA of the CDR3 is TGCGCCAGCAGCCCCCCAGCTTGGGAGAGGGGGACCGGGGAGCTGTTTTTT. The gene calls are TRBV5-1 and TRBJ2-2, with D maybe TRBD1 (6 bases). Germline V gene sequence: CDR1 SGHRS, CDR2 YFSETQ. This CDR3 has 17 residues. Trimming took off 4 bases at V and 5 bases at J, with 21 bases between the two ends.

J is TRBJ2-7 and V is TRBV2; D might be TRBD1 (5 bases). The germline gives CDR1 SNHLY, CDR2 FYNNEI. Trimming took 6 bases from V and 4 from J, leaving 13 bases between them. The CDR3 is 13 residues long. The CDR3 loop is CASRSLRDYEQYF. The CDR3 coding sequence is TGTGCCAGCAGGAGTCTCAGGGATTACGAGCAGTACTTC.

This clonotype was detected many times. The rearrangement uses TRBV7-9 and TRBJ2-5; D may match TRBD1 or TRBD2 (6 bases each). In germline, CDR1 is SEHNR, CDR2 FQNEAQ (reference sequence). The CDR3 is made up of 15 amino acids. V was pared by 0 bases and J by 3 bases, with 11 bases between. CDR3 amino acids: CASSLAGGGKETQYF. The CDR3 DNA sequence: TGTGCCAGCAGCTTAGCCGGGGGCGGGAAAGAGACCCAGTACTTC.

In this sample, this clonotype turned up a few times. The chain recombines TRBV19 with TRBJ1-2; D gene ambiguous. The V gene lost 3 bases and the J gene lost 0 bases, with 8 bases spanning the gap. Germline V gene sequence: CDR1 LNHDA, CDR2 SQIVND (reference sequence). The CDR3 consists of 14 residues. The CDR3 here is CASSIFGANYGYTF. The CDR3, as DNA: TGTGCCAGTAGTATTTTTGGGGCTAACTATGGCTACACCTTC. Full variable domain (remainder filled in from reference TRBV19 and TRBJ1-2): DGGITQSPKYLFRKEGQNVTLSCEQNLNHDAMYWYRQDPGQGLRLIYYSQIVNDFQKGDIAEGYSVSREKKESFPLTVTSAQKNPTAFYLCASSIFGANYGYTFGSGTRLTVV.